The 8 T cell receptor beta chains in this list originate from one sample, sequenced in a study of T cell responses to AZD1222 COVID-19 vaccine. Data came from immunoSEQ multiplex PCR; TCRdb stores just in-frame clones and leaves some out. This sample has around 150,000 clones, with roughly 90% found just once. The sequences come from peripheral blood, collected 28 days after the second AZD1222 dose. These receptor sequences come from an adult who received the AZD1222 COVID-19 vaccine.

On this clone: The same CDR3 also results from other DNA sequences found in this sample. The rearrangement joins TRBV18 to TRBJ2-2; D remains unclear. V shed 1 base and J shed 3 bases, with 3 bases lying between them. This CDR3 comprises 13 residues. Germline V gene lookup returns CDR1 KGHSH and CDR2 LQKENI. The chain's CDR3 is CASSPRDTGELFF. CDR3 coding DNA: TGTGCCAGCTCACCACGAGACACCGGGGAGCTGTTTTTT.

This chain uses TRBV27 with TRBJ1-1, with D perhaps TRBD1 (6 bases). Germline loops: CDR1 MNHEY, CDR2 SMNVEV (reference sequence). The V end was cut by 5 bases, the J end by 0 bases, with 7 bases between. The CDR3 is 13 amino acids. DNA for the CDR3: TGTGCCAGCAGTCGACAGGTGAACACTGAAGCTTTCTTT. Translated, it gives CASSRQVNTEAFF.

The chain couples TRBV24-1 to TRBJ2-1, with 8 bases fitting TRBD1. The CDR3 has 16 amino acids. V was clipped by 5 bases and J by 9 bases; unmatched bases: 14. Germline V gene lookup returns CDR1 KGHDR and CDR2 SFDVKD. CDR3 amino acids: CATSALGQVGQREQFF. The CDR3 nucleotides read TGTGCCACCAGTGCCCTGGGACAGGTTGGGCAGCGTGAGCAGTTCTTC.

The V gene is TRBV24-1, the J gene TRBJ1-1; TRBD1 is a possible D gene (6 bases). The CDR3 contains 13 residues. With 4 bases removed from V and 4 bases from J, the gap between germline ends came to 9 bases. Germline values: CDR1 KGHDR, CDR2 SFDVKD. The CDR3 sequence: CATSEDSLTEAFF. The CDR3 DNA is TGTGCCACCAGTGAGGACAGCCTCACTGAAGCTTTCTTT.

The rearrangement links TRBV2 to TRBJ2-7, with 7 positions matching TRBD2. The CDR3 is 15 amino acids. In germline, CDR1 is SNHLY, CDR2 FYNNEI. After removal of 1 base from V and 7 bases from J, the junction contained 10 bases not matched to a gene. The CDR3 DNA is TGTGCCAGCAGTGAAGACTCGCGGGAGTTGTCGGAGCAGTACTTC. Amino acids: CASSEDSRELSEQYF.

The gene calls are TRBV24-1 and TRBJ1-2; 7 bases are a match to TRBD1. The trim removed 6 bases at V and 8 bases at J, leaving 8 bases unmatched. Germline-derived CDR1 and CDR2 are KGHDR and SFDVKD. This CDR3 is built from 13 residues. In nucleotides, the CDR3 is TGTGCCACCAGTAGGACAGGCTTTGGGGGCTACACCTTC. This gives the protein CATSRTGFGGYTF.

V usage is TRBV30 and J usage is TRBJ2-2; tentatively, D is TRBD2 (6 bases). This CDR3 comprises 15 residues. Looked up from germline, CDR1 is GTSNPN and CDR2 is SVGIG (reference sequence). The V end was cut by 1 base, the J end by 6 bases, with 15 bases between. In DNA form, the CDR3 reads TGTGCCTGGAGTGGAACGGGGGATTTTGCCGGGGAGCTGTTTTTT. Its protein product is CAWSGTGDFAGELFF.

The V call is TRBV28, the J call TRBJ2-7, with D unresolved. Trimming stripped 2 bases from V and 0 bases from J, with 20 bases between. CDR3 length: 18 amino acids. CDR1 and CDR2 from the germline V gene are MDHEN and SYDVKM. The CDR3 spells CASSLAPRSAEFSYEQYF. The CDR3, as DNA: TGTGCCAGCAGTTTAGCCCCCCGTAGTGCTGAGTTCTCCTACGAGCAGTACTTC.